This paragraph covers one TCR beta chain sequence. Its antigen is unknown. The CDR3 runs to 14 residues. The V segment lost 5 bases and the J segment 8 bases; nucleotides outside the gene matches: 7. Germline V gives CDR1 SGHRS, CDR2 YFSETQ. This sample is drawn from a study of spatial heterogeneity in lung cancer. Overall study context: Follow-up PBMC samples were sequenced when available, at a median of roughly 2 years after resection. Overall study results and limits: Tumor TCRs that were ubiquitous and expanded showed up in blood more at resection than follow-up.

All TCR cDNA molecules were individually tagged with a unique molecular identifier. One entry per CDR3 protein results from TCRdb running MiXCR on the 5' RACE reads. The sample comprises a few thousand distinct CDR3 sequences, roughly 24% of which are singletons, and 4.5% to 6.5% rests with the top ten. Time point reported: blood at routine non-recurrence follow-up after resection. TCRs were sequenced from unsorted whole RNA of tumor, nontumor lung or PBMC. The receptor comes from a male donor with early-stage non-small cell lung cancer. The V gene is TRBV5-1, the J gene TRBJ2-2; 9 nucleotides align to TRBD1. Material: PBMCs, obtained at follow-up. In DNA, the CDR3 is TGCGCCAGCAGGCCCGGGACAGGGCCAGGGGAGCTGTTTTTT. It encodes CASRPGTGPGELFF.